The 8 T cell receptor beta chains presented below share a single source sample, sequenced in a study of OX40 agonist ivuxolimab in advanced cancers. Assay used: immunoSEQ multiplex PCR; TCRdb lists only in-frame clones, some missing. The sample lists some 58,000 clones, around four fifths occurring once. Sequences were derived from CD4+ or CD8+ T cells sorted from blood, sampled in a trial of the OX40 agonist ivuxolimab. The receptors were sampled from an adult with an advanced solid tumor such as melanoma, head and neck, liver or kidney cancer.

The chain joins TRBV4-1 to TRBJ1-5; D unresolved. This CDR3 region has 21 residues. The germline V and J ends were trimmed by 2 bases and 0 bases, with 26 bases remaining between them. Germline V gene sequence: CDR1 MGHRA, CDR2 YSYEKL. This CDR3 is CASSQLIGPHHVGYSNQPQHF. The CDR3 DNA is TGCGCCAGCAGCCAACTTATCGGGCCTCACCACGTCGGATATAGCAATCAGCCCCAGCATTTT.

V and J are TRBV5-5 and TRBJ1-1; D gene unclear. Trimming removed 0 bases from V and 1 base from J, with 4 bases in between. This CDR3 is 13 amino acids long. The germline gives CDR1 SGHKS, CDR2 YYEKEE (reference sequence). The CDR3 nucleotides read TGTGCCAGCAGCTTGGCGGGGAACACTGAAGCTTTCTTT. It encodes CASSLAGNTEAFF.

In its sample, this clone was seen once. The chain couples TRBV5-1 to TRBJ1-1; no definite D call. Deletions cut 3 bases from V and 8 bases from J, with 11 bases between. The CDR3 covers 12 residues. Germline CDR1 and CDR2: SGHRS and YFSETQ. As DNA, the CDR3 is TGCGCCAGCAGCTCCTCGGGAGACGAAGCTTTCTTT. Translating it yields CASSSSGDEAFF.

This clone occurred a few times. The J gene is TRBJ2-5, the V gene TRBV18, with D possibly TRBD1 on 6 matching bases. V lost 5 bases and J 4 bases, leaving 17 bases between the germline ends. Germline V gives CDR1 KGHSH, CDR2 LQKENI. The CDR3 extends over 15 amino acids. The DNA of the CDR3 is TGTGCCAGCTCATCGGCCGGGACAAAGGGAGAGACCCAGTACTTC. This translates into CASSSAGTKGETQYF.

The chain has TRBV28 and TRBJ2-2; unclear D gene. V lost 1 base and J lost 0, with 15 bases in between. The CDR3 sequence is 18 residues long. The germline gives CDR1 MDHEN, CDR2 SYDVKM. In nucleotides, the CDR3 is TGTGCCAGCAGTTTATTGGGAATACTAACAGCGAACACCGGGGAGCTGTTTTTT. Encoded protein: CASSLLGILTANTGELFF.

The CDR3 is CASSPRLGGFDEQFF. The CDR3 DNA follows: TGTGCCAGCAGCCCCCGACTAGGGGGGTTCGATGAGCAGTTCTTC. The chain recombines TRBV7-3 with TRBJ2-1; D may correspond to TRBD1 or TRBD2 (6 bases each). The CDR3 totals 15 residues. Trimming took 5 bases from V and 8 from J, leaving 19 bases between them. Germline assignment: CDR1 SGHTA and CDR2 FQGTGA.

The chain recombines TRBV19 with TRBJ2-7, with 9 bases fitting TRBD1. The CDR3 covers 16 residues. J lost 2 bases, V lost 3 bases, and 8 bases had no gene match. CDR1 LNHDA and CDR2 SQIVND come from the germline V gene (reference sequence). The CDR3 here is CASSIDGQGKTYEQYF. Written as DNA, the CDR3 is TGTGCCAGTAGTATCGATGGACAGGGGAAGACCTACGAGCAGTACTTC.

The J gene is TRBJ2-5, the V gene TRBV2; D ambiguous. The CDR3 runs to 14 residues. Trimming removed 7 bases from V and 1 base from J, with 13 bases in between. Per germline, CDR1 SNHLY and CDR2 FYNNEI. The CDR3 sequence is CASNDLEVQETQYF. The CDR3 DNA reads TGTGCCAGCAACGATCTTGAGGTCCAAGAGACCCAGTACTTC.